These T cell receptor beta chains were read from a single sample in a study of blood T cell repertoires in COVID-19. Sequencing was performed with immunoSEQ multiplex PCR; in TCRdb, only in-frame clones are kept and a portion is missing. The sample records 180,000 or so clones, less than 90% being singletons. Sequencing was done on a sample of peripheral blood. All receptors derive from a woman between 55 and 75 years old with COVID-19, enrolled during active disease. Each CDR3 is given with its conserved first and last residue. A D gene is named only where the DNA matches it firmly. Clone size is given for some rows only: seen once, a few or many times, or a class if the clone is expanded.

TGCAGCGTGAGGATAGCGGGAGGGCCTACCGGGGAGCTGTTTTTT	CSVRIAGGPTGELFF	TRBV29-1	TRBJ2-2	TRBD2	NA	15
TGTGCCTCCTGGCCGGCCAGGGTGTACACTGAAGCTTTCTTT	CASWPARVYTEAFF	TRBV28	TRBJ1-1	NA	NA	14
TGTGCCAGCAGCCAAGGACAGAGCAATCAGCCCCAGCATTTT	CASSQGQSNQPQHF	TRBV5-6	TRBJ1-5	NA	NA	14
TGTGCCAGCAGCTTAAGGACAGGGACGGGGACTGAAGCTTTCTTT	CASSLRTGTGTEAFF	TRBV7-3	TRBJ1-1	TRBD1	NA	15
TGTGCCTCATCGGGACTAGTTTCTGACGAGCAGTACTTC	CASSGLVSDEQYF	TRBV30	TRBJ2-7	TRBD2	NA	13
TGTGCCAGCAGCTTAGATCGGGGGGACTCCTACGAGCAGTACTTC	CASSLDRGDSYEQYF	TRBV11-3	TRBJ2-7	TRBD2	NA	15
TGTGCCAGCAGGGGACTAGCTCTCGAGCAGTACTTC	CASRGLALEQYF	TRBV2	TRBJ2-7	TRBD2	NA	12
TGTGCCAGCAGCCCCCGGGCGTCCCCGGGAGCTTACGAGCAGTACTTC	CASSPRASPGAYEQYF	TRBV7-2	TRBJ2-7	NA	NA	16
TGTGCCAGCAGTGAAGCGGGACAGGGGGCCCTGTTTTTT	CASSEAGQGALFF	TRBV6-1	TRBJ2-2	TRBD1	NA	13
TGTGCCAGTAGAAATAGCGGGGGGTTCTCCTACGAGCAGTACTTC	CASRNSGGFSYEQYF	TRBV19	TRBJ2-7	TRBD2	NA	15
TGCAGCGCCCAAAGGCTAGCGGGAGTATATGAGCAGTTCTTC	CSAQRLAGVYEQFF	TRBV29-1	TRBJ2-1	TRBD2	NA	14
TGCAGTGCTAGTACCGGGACAGGCCCCTTTGAGCAGTACTTC	CSASTGTGPFEQYF	TRBV20-1	TRBJ2-7	TRBD1	NA	14
TGTGCCTGGAGTGTACAGGTGGGAAACACCATATATTTT	CAWSVQVGNTIYF	TRBV30	TRBJ1-3	NA	NA	13
TGCAGTGCTAGAATTGCTAGGGAGCAGTACTTC	CSARIAREQYF	TRBV20-1	TRBJ2-7	NA	few	11
TGCAGCGGGACAGGGCTCAACGAGCAGTACTTC	CSGTGLNEQYF	TRBV29-1	TRBJ2-7	TRBD1	NA	11